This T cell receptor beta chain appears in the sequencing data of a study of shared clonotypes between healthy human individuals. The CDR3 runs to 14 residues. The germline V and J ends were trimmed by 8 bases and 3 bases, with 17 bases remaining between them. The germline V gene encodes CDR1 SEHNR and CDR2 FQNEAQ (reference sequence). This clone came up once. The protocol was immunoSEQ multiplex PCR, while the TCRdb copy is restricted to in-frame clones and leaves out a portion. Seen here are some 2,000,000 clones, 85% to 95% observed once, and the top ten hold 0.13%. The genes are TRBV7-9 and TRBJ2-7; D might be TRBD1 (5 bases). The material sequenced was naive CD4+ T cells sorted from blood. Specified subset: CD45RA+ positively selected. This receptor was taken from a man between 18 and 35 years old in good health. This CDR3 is CASAMGRENYEQYF. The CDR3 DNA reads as TGTGCCAGCGCCATGGGCAGGGAAAACTACGAGCAGTACTTC.